Below, one TCR beta chain is given with its context. TCRdb independently ran MiXCR on the reads; one entry per CDR3 protein. This table has approximately 97,000 distinct CDR3 sequences, approximately 17% appearing once. The data were taken from a study of T cell repertoires in cytomegalovirus infection. Study-wide context: Based on public TCR beta signatures, there were indications of CMV infection and of a matching HLA type.

The material sequenced was PBMCs. The clonotype comes from a human donor in good health (CMV status not recorded). Some clones in this sample may be carry-over from other donors' samples.

CDR3 coding DNA: TGTGCCAGCTCACCAGAGACTAGCAATCAGCCCCAGCATTTT. This sequence encodes CASSPETSNQPQHF. The chain links TRBV18 to TRBJ1-5; D not certain. The CDR3 length is 14 residues. Germline CDR1 KGHSH, CDR2 LQKENI. V gave up 2 bases and J gave up 0 bases, with 5 bases separating them.